A selection of T cell receptor beta chains follows, all from one sample in a study of blood T cell repertoires in COVID-19. TCRdb keeps only in-frame clones here, not all; method: immunoSEQ multiplex PCR. The sample lists 65,000 or so clones, approximately 80% occurring once. Input material: peripheral blood. These receptors came from a woman in her 70s with acute or convalescent COVID-19. CDR3s include the opening cysteine and the closing phenylalanine or tryptophan. Fields, in order: V gene, D gene, clone size, J gene, CDR3 DNA, CDR3 protein. A D gene is named only where the DNA matches it firmly. The size of a clone is reported for some rows only, either as once, few or many, or as a class for expanded clones.

>TRBV30|.|.|TRBJ2-5
TGTGCCTGGAACGGAGCCCAAGAGACCCAGTACTTC
CAWNGAQETQYF
>TRBV6-5|TRBD1|.|TRBJ1-5
TGTGCCAGCAGGGAGGACAGGAATCAGCCCCAGCATTTT
CASREDRNQPQHF
>TRBV11-2|.|.|TRBJ2-1
TGTGCCAGCAGCTTAGGCACAAGTTCCTACAATGAGCAGTTCTTC
CASSLGTSSYNEQFF
>TRBV6-5|.|.|TRBJ2-1
TGTGCCAGCAAGACGGGGTGGTCCTACAATGAGCAGTTCTTC
CASKTGWSYNEQFF
>TRBV29-1|.|.|TRBJ1-1
TGCAGCGTTGCCGGGACATTGAACACTGAAGCTTTCTTT
CSVAGTLNTEAFF
>TRBV5-1|TRBD1|few|TRBJ2-2
TGCGCCAGCAGCTTGAGTTTGCGGACAGGGGGCACCGGGGAGCTGTTTTTT
CASSLSLRTGGTGELFF
>TRBV19|TRBD2|.|TRBJ2-1
TGTGCCAGTAGTACCCCTAGCGGGGGGGCCTACAATGAGCAGTTCTTC
CASSTPSGGAYNEQFF
>TRBV7-2|TRBD2|.|TRBJ2-2
TGTGCCAGCACCCCGGGGGGGACCGGGGAGCTGTTTTTT
CASTPGGTGELFF
>TRBV11-1|TRBD1|.|TRBJ2-2
TGTGCCAGCAGCCCAGACAGGGGCATACACGGGGAGCTGTTTTTT
CASSPDRGIHGELFF
>TRBV6-5|.|.|TRBJ2-5
TGTGCCAGCAGTTGGACAGTCTTAGAAGAGACCCAGTACTTC
CASSWTVLEETQYF
>TRBV5-1|TRBD1|.|TRBJ1-1
TGCGCCAGCAGCCCCTCGGGACAGGCCTGGACTGAAGCTTTCTTT
CASSPSGQAWTEAFF
>TRBV18|.|.|TRBJ2-1
TGTGCCAGCTCACCACCGTCCCCAGGGATCTCCTACAATGAGCAGTTCTTC
CASSPPSPGISYNEQFF
>TRBV11-2|TRBD1|.|TRBJ2-2
TGTGCCAGCATCCTTCGGTCAGGGACAGGTCGGACCGGGGAGCTGTTTTTT
CASILRSGTGRTGELFF
>TRBV11-2|TRBD1|.|TRBJ2-7
TGTGCCAGCAGCTTAGGAGGGACAGGGGACTCCTACGAGCAGTACTTC
CASSLGGTGDSYEQYF
>TRBV2|.|.|TRBJ1-1
TGTGCCAGCAGTCCTGAACTCCGGGAGGAGGACACTGAAGCTTTCTTT
CASSPELREEDTEAFF
>TRBV29-1|TRBD1|.|TRBJ2-1
TGCAGCGCCCGACAGGGGATCTCCTACAATGAGCAGTTCTTC
CSARQGISYNEQFF
>TRBV9|.|few|TRBJ1-1
TGTGCCAGCAGCGCTACAGCCAACACTGAAGCTTTCTTT
CASSATANTEAFF
>TRBV6-5|.|.|TRBJ2-5
TGTGCCAGCAGTTCCCCCGGCAGGGGACGGGAGACCCAGTACTTC
CASSSPGRGRETQYF
>TRBV27|TRBD1|.|TRBJ2-7
TGTGCCAGCAGTTTGGTAGGGACAGCTTCCTACGAGCAGTACTTC
CASSLVGTASYEQYF
>TRBV7-2|TRBD2|.|TRBJ2-5
TGTGCCAGCAGCTTACGGGTAGCGGGGGGACCAGAGACCCAGTACTTC
CASSLRVAGGPETQYF
>TRBV9|.|.|TRBJ2-7
TGTGCCAGCAGCGTAGGAAGGGGGGGCCTCTACGAGCAGTACTTC
CASSVGRGGLYEQYF
>TRBV7-9|TRBD1|.|TRBJ1-1
TGTGCCAGCAGCTTAGTAGGAGGTATTTCGGGACAGGAAGCTTTCTTT
CASSLVGGISGQEAFF
>TRBV5-5|TRBD1|.|TRBJ2-3
TGTGCCAGCTACGTGGGGACAGGCACAGATACGCAGTATTTT
CASYVGTGTDTQYF
>TRBV5-1|.|.|TRBJ1-1
TGCGCCAGCAGCTTGGCCAAGACTTACATGAACACTGAAGCTTTCTTT
CASSLAKTYMNTEAFF
>TRBV30|.|.|TRBJ1-2
TGTGCCTGGAGTGGACAGTTTCACGGCTACACCTTC
CAWSGQFHGYTF
>TRBV29-1|TRBD2|.|TRBJ2-1
TGCAGCGTTGTGCTAGCGGGGGGTTCTAGTGAGCAGTTCTTC
CSVVLAGGSSEQFF
>TRBV15|TRBD1|.|TRBJ2-2
TGTGCCACCAGCAGAGATCCAGGGACAGGGGCTATCGGGGAGCTGTTTTTT
CATSRDPGTGAIGELFF
>TRBV18|TRBD1|.|TRBJ2-2
TGTGCCAGCTCACCACCCGGACAGGGGGCGCGAACCGGGGAGCTGTTTTTT
CASSPPGQGARTGELFF
>TRBV5-5|.|.|TRBJ1-1
TGTGCCAGCAGCTTGGTTCCAGGGAAGAACACTGAAGCTTTCTTT
CASSLVPGKNTEAFF
>TRBV19|.|.|TRBJ1-2
TGTGCCAGTAGTATAGCCCCGGAGGACTATGGCTACACCTTC
CASSIAPEDYGYTF
>TRBV6-5|TRBD1|.|TRBJ1-4
TGTGCCAGCAGTTACTCCGGGACAGGCGAGGGCAAACTGTTTTTT
CASSYSGTGEGKLFF
>TRBV30|.|.|TRBJ1-1
TGTGCCTGGAGTGCCACACAGGGCCGGGGGAACACTGAAGCTTTCTTT
CAWSATQGRGNTEAFF
>TRBV19|.|.|TRBJ1-3
TGTGCCAGTAGCCATGGACAGAGAAACACCATATATTTT
CASSHGQRNTIYF
>TRBV6-5|TRBD1|.|TRBJ1-6
TGTGCCAGCAGTTTCGGACAGGGCAATTCACCCCTCCACTTT
CASSFGQGNSPLHF
>TRBV11-2|TRBD1|.|TRBJ2-5
TGTGCCAGCAGCTTAGTACCGACAGGGGGGACCCAGTACTTC
CASSLVPTGGTQYF
>TRBV7-9|.|.|TRBJ1-6
TGTGCCGGGGCTATGGACGTTTCATCACCCCTCCACTTT
CAGAMDVSSPLHF
>TRBV18|.|few|TRBJ2-7
TGTGCCAGCTCACCAAACGGGCAAGCGGACCTTCCTTACGAGCAGTACTTC
CASSPNGQADLPYEQYF
>TRBV9|.|.|TRBJ2-5
TGTGCCAGCAGCTCGGGGTCAGGGACTCCACAAGAGACCCAGTACTTC
CASSSGSGTPQETQYF
>TRBV5-1|TRBD2|.|TRBJ2-3
TGCGCCAGCAGCTGGGACTACTCGAAGAAACTTTCGGCAGATACGCAGTATTTT
CASSWDYSKKLSADTQYF
>TRBV7-2|.|.|TRBJ2-1
TGTGCCAGCAGCTTAGGGCGGACCTACAATGAGCAGTTCTTC
CASSLGRTYNEQFF
>TRBV29-1|.|.|TRBJ2-7
TGCAGCGTTGTGAGACAGGGAGGCGACGAGCAGTACTTC
CSVVRQGGDEQYF
>TRBV29-1|.|.|TRBJ2-7
TGCAGCGTAGGACGTGGAGGCAGGGGACCGGAGGAGCAGTACTTC
CSVGRGGRGPEEQYF
>TRBV9|TRBD2|few|TRBJ2-3
TGTGCCAGCAGCGTCCTTAGCGGGCAAAGCACAGATACGCAGTATTTT
CASSVLSGQSTDTQYF
>TRBV6-1|.|.|TRBJ1-1
TGTGCCAGCAGTGAAAACAGAAAGAACACTGAAGCTTTCTTT
CASSENRKNTEAFF
>TRBV3-1/TRBV3-2|TRBD1|.|TRBJ2-7
TGTGCCAGCAGCGCCTCGGGGGGACAGGGTGGCCACGAGCAGTACTTC
CASSASGGQGGHEQYF
>TRBV24-1|TRBD2|.|TRBJ2-2
TGTGCCACCAGTGACCCTACCCCGACTAGCCCCATGTCCGGGGAGCTGTTTTTT
CATSDPTPTSPMSGELFF
>TRBV10-1|.|.|TRBJ1-1
TGCGCCAGCAGTGAGAGTAATAGTTACACTGAAGCTTTCTTT
CASSESNSYTEAFF
>TRBV5-4|.|medium-sized|TRBJ2-1
TGTGCCAGCAGCCCCCAGGACTGGAATGAGCAGTTCTTC
CASSPQDWNEQFF
>TRBV5-1|.|.|TRBJ1-3
TGCGCCAGCAGCTTGGGGCCTAACAGGGATGGAAACACCATATATTTT
CASSLGPNRDGNTIYF
>TRBV6-5|TRBD1|.|TRBJ1-4
TGTGCCAGCACCCGACAGGGGACTAATGAAAAACTGTTTTTT
CASTRQGTNEKLFF
>TRBV28|TRBD2|.|TRBJ2-1
TGTGGCACTTGGGCGGGTAGCGGGAGGGCCAAGTGGCAGTTCTTC
CGTWAGSGRAKWQFF
>TRBV19|TRBD2|once|TRBJ2-2
TGTGCCAGTACTGTAAGTTTTGTGCCCGCACTAGCGGGGGGCTCCGGGGAGCTGTTTTTT
CASTVSFVPALAGGSGELFF
>TRBV7-6|.|.|TRBJ2-3
TGTGCCAGCAGCTTCGGGGACTCCCGCACAGATACGCAGTATTTT
CASSFGDSRTDTQYF
>TRBV19|.|.|TRBJ1-2
TGTGCCAGTAGAGGGGATCTCTATGGCTACACCTTC
CASRGDLYGYTF
>TRBV18|.|.|TRBJ1-4
TGTGCCAGCTCTCAGGGTACTAATGAAAAACTGTTTTTT
CASSQGTNEKLFF
>TRBV2|.|.|TRBJ2-4
TGTGCCAGCAGTACAAGTACCTTAGCCAAAAACATTCAGTACTTC
CASSTSTLAKNIQYF
>TRBV9|TRBD1|few|TRBJ1-1
TGTGCCAGCAGCGAAGGACAGGACACTGAAGCTTTCTTT
CASSEGQDTEAFF